Below are 20 T cell receptor beta chains sequenced from a single sample in a study of cytomegalovirus exposure and HLA in healthy donors. Primers: 60 Vbeta forward and 13 Jbeta reverse. The protocol was immunoSEQ multiplex PCR, while the TCRdb copy is restricted to in-frame clones and leaves out a portion. The sample holds roughly 190,000 clones, 85% to 90% seen once. The sequencing input was PBMCs. These receptors all stem from a woman aged 18-29 years in good health and CMV-seronegative.

The chain employs TRBV13 and TRBJ2-7; 7 bases align to TRBD1. The ends lost 5 bases at V and 3 bases at J; junction bases unmatched: 10. This CDR3 comprises 15 residues. CDR1 and CDR2 (germline): PRHDT, FYEKMQ (reference sequence). The CDR3 nucleotides read TGTGCCAGCAGCACTGACAGGGTAGGAGGCTACGAGCAGTACTTC. Amino acids: CASSTDRVGGYEQYF.

J is TRBJ1-2 and V is TRBV10-3; 11 nucleotides agree with TRBD1. V shed 7 bases, J shed 2 bases, and the junction held 6 bases outside the gene matches. Germline assignment: CDR1 ENHRY and CDR2 SYGVKD. This CDR3 region has 15 residues. CDR3: CAITGQGATNYGYTF. The CDR3 bases are TGTGCCATCACTGGACAGGGGGCCACCAACTATGGCTACACCTTC.

CDR3 residues: CASIINTGPNYEQYF. CDR3 nucleotide sequence: TGTGCCAGCATCATAAATACAGGGCCAAACTACGAGCAGTACTTC. This chain joins TRBV21-1 and TRBJ2-7; TRBD1 is the table's D call and was not checked against the DNA. TRBV21-1 is a pseudogene. The length of the CDR3 is 15 residues.

The CDR3 loop reads CASSLAGAPAETQYF. The CDR3 coding sequence is TGCGCCAGCAGCTTGGCCGGAGCACCGGCGGAGACCCAGTACTTC. The chain combines TRBV5-1 with TRBJ2-5, with unresolved D. The CDR3 has 15 residues. The V gene's germline CDR1 is SGHRS and CDR2 YFSETQ. V was cut by 0 bases and J by 5 bases, with 14 bases left in between.

The chain carries TRBV20-1 and TRBJ1-2; unclear D gene. Germline CDR1 is DFQATT and CDR2 is SNEGSKA (reference sequence). The V end lost 0 bases, the J end lost 4 bases, and 3 bases lay between the germline ends. The CDR3 loop spans 11 amino acids. CDR3 loop: CSARDRYGYTF. CDR3 nucleotide sequence: TGCAGTGCTAGAGATCGCTATGGCTACACCTTC.

This chain uses TRBV30 with TRBJ1-4; no clear D. V was cut by 0 bases and J by 12 bases, with 11 bases left in between. Germline V gives CDR1 GTSNPN, CDR2 SVGIG (reference sequence). The length of the CDR3 is 12 residues. The CDR3 loop reads CAWSVHGFELFF. CDR3 in DNA: TGTGCCTGGAGTGTACATGGCTTTGAACTGTTTTTT.

This clone was counted once. This chain links TRBV4-1 with TRBJ2-5, with 11 bases identical to TRBD1. The J call may be faulty, since TRBJ2-7 better matches the DNA end. The CDR3 loop spans 13 amino acids. The germline CDR1 and CDR2 sequences are MGHRA and YSYEKL. For the CDR3, the DNA is TGCGCCACCGGGACAGGGGGGAAATACGAGCAGTACTTC. Protein product: CATGTGGKYEQYF.

The chain combines TRBV9 with TRBJ1-6; 9 nucleotides line up with TRBD1. J was trimmed by 8 bases and V by 5 bases; bases with no gene match: 5. Germline loops: CDR1 SGDLS, CDR2 YYNGEE. The CDR3 is 14 amino acids. The CDR3 DNA follows: TGTGCCAGCAGTAAAGACAGGGGGGATTCACCCCTCCACTTT. Protein sequence: CASSKDRGDSPLHF.

This clone was seen a single time. The rearrangement joins TRBV5-4 to TRBJ1-1; no definite D call. The CDR3 loop spans 13 amino acids. V gave up 0 bases and J gave up 3 bases, with 6 bases separating them. CDR1 is SGHNT, CDR2 YYREEE, per germline (reference sequence). DNA of the CDR3: TGTGCCAGCAGCTTGGACTTGGACACTGAAGCTTTCTTT. Protein: CASSLDLDTEAFF.

The CDR3 sequence: CASSQVTGGGNTEAFF. The CDR3, as DNA: TGTGCCAGCAGCCAAGTGACAGGGGGTGGGAACACTGAAGCTTTCTTT. The chain has TRBV4-2 and TRBJ1-1; 9 bases map to TRBD1. CDR1 and CDR2 (germline): LGHNA, YNFKEQ. Trimming removed 1 base from V and 1 base from J; junction bases left unmatched: 4. CDR3 length: 16 amino acids.

The CDR3: CAWSVPQGHGYTF. The DNA for the CDR3 is TGTGCCTGGAGTGTACCACAGGGACATGGCTACACCTTC. V gene TRBV30 combines with J gene TRBJ1-2; D possibly corresponds to TRBD1 (6 bases). Trimming took 0 bases from V and 6 from J, leaving 11 bases between them. The CDR3 covers 13 residues. Germline values: CDR1 GTSNPN, CDR2 SVGIG (reference sequence).

This chain links TRBV19 with TRBJ1-4; TRBD1 matches 8 bases. The J segment lost 5 bases and the V segment lost 6 bases, leaving 8 bases of the junction unmatched. CDR3 length equals 15 residues. From germline, CDR1 is LNHDA and CDR2 SQIVND (reference sequence). CDR3 bases: TGTGCCAGTAGGAAAAGGACAGGGTCGAATGAAAAACTGTTTTTT. Protein product: CASRKRTGSNEKLFF.

V gene TRBV5-1 combines with J gene TRBJ1-4; 8 nucleotides align to TRBD1. V trimming: 4 bases; J trimming: 0 bases; junction bases outside the gene matches: 5. Germline lookup yields CDR1 SGHRS and CDR2 YFSETQ. The length of the CDR3 is 16 residues. The CDR3 loop reads CASSLGQVATNEKLFF. CDR3 sequence (DNA): TGCGCCAGCAGCCTGGGACAGGTTGCAACTAATGAAAAACTGTTTTTT.

The chain recombines TRBV11-2 with TRBJ2-5, with a tentative D call TRBD2 (6 bases). Trimming left V 4 bases short and J 2 bases short, with 11 bases between. The germline gives CDR1 SGHAT, CDR2 FQNNGV. The CDR3 runs 14 residues. The CDR3, as DNA: TGTGCCAGCAGCTATGGGGGGTATCAAGAGACCCAGTACTTC. This encodes CASSYGGYQETQYF.

The V call is TRBV12-5, the J call TRBJ2-3; TRBD2 matches at 14 bases. CDR1 and CDR2 from the germline V gene are LGHNT and FRNRAP. This CDR3 comprises 22 residues. V trimming: 1 base; J trimming: 3 bases; junction bases outside the gene matches: 18. The DNA of the CDR3 is TGTGCTAGTGGTTTGGGCCGGGACACGCCGGGACTAGCGGGAGTTGGGACAGATACGCAGTATTTT. Protein: CASGLGRDTPGLAGVGTDTQYF.

The chain recombines TRBV27 with TRBJ1-1; TRBD1 might be the D (5 bases). The ends were cut back, 0 bases at V and 5 bases at J, with 19 bases in the middle. Germline values: CDR1 MNHEY, CDR2 SMNVEV (reference sequence). The CDR3 loop spans 17 amino acids. CDR3 amino acids: CASSLSNRYASRTEAFF. The CDR3 DNA sequence: TGTGCCAGCAGTTTATCGAACAGGTACGCTTCAAGAACTGAAGCTTTCTTT.

The rearrangement joins TRBV30 to TRBJ1-2; 8 bases agree with TRBD1. The trim removed 5 bases at V and 4 bases at J, leaving 6 bases unmatched. CDR1 and CDR2 from the germline V gene are GTSNPN and SVGIG (reference sequence). CDR3 length: 13 residues. CDR3 sequence reads: CAWRKTGAYGYTF. CDR3 coding DNA: TGTGCCTGGCGAAAGACAGGGGCCTATGGCTACACCTTC.

The CDR3 bases are TGCGCCAGCAGCCAAGGCCGTCAGGGGCGCCGTGGGAACACTGAAGCTTTCTTT. Translation: CASSQGRQGRRGNTEAFF. The rearrangement uses TRBV4-1 and TRBJ1-1; the D gene is possibly TRBD1 (6 bases). The V gene lost 1 base and the J gene lost 1 base, with 19 bases spanning the gap. Germline CDR1 is MGHRA and CDR2 is YSYEKL. The CDR3 sequence is 18 residues long.

Regarding this clone: One end of the junction fails to match germline, which may point to a read error. Within the sample, other DNA sequences also encode this same CDR3. This chain joins TRBV9 and TRBJ2-5; 8 bases are shared with TRBD1. The CDR3 is made up of 15 amino acids. Germline CDR1 is SGDLS and CDR2 is YYNGEE. CDR3 amino acids: CASSVQGGPKETQYF. CDR3 nucleotide sequence: TGTGCTAGCAGCGTACAGGGGGGACCTAAAGAGACCCAGTACTTC.

This chain connects TRBV7-9 to TRBJ1-4, with a tentative D call TRBD1 (5 bases). Trimming pared 5 bases from V and 8 bases from J, leaving 21 bases between. Germline V gives CDR1 SEHNR, CDR2 FQNEAQ (reference sequence). This CDR3 comprises 16 residues. This CDR3 reads CASSPDGWGEEEKLFF. The CDR3 DNA follows: TGTGCCAGCAGCCCGGATGGTTGGGGGGAAGAAGAAAAACTGTTTTTT.